Sequencing of this T cell receptor beta chain was carried out in a study of monozygotic twins with inflammatory bowel disease. Broader study findings: No distinction between different T cell subtypes was possible. No detectable difference in repertoire similarity separated concordant from discordant twins, possibly as a result of limited power. IBD patients carried less diverse TCRbeta repertoires (inverse Simpson) than healthy co-twins.

Total RNA, at roughly 3,400 ng, went into every TCR library. TCRdb re-called the 5' RACE reads, yielding one record per CDR3 amino acid sequence without DNA. Recorded here are over 110,000 distinct CDR3 sequences; the top ten clones represent 2.4%. The germline V gene encodes CDR1 MNHEY and CDR2 SVGAGI. The CDR3 sequence is 16 residues long. In the case of this clonotype: As yet, its antigen is unknown.

V usage is TRBV6-5 and J usage is TRBJ2-7. The TCR sequence derives from a human donor with ulcerative colitis or Crohn's disease, or a healthy co-twin of an affected twin (not recorded which). The material sequenced was blood. CDR3 in amino acids: CASSYSKLAGVYEQYF.